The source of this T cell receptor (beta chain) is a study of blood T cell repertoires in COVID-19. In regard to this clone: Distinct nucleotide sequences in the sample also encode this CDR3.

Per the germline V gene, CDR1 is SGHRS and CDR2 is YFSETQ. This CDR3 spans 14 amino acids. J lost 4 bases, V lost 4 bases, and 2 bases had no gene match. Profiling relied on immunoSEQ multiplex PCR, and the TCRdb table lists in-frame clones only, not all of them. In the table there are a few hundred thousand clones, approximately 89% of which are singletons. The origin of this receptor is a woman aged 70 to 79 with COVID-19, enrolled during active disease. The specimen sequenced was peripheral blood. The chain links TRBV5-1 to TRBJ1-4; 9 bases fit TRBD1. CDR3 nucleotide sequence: TGCGCCAGCAGCCTGGACAGGGGTAATGAAAAACTGTTTTTT. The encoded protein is CASSLDRGNEKLFF. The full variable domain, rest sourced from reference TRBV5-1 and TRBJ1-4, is KAGVTQTPRYLIKTRGQQVTLSCSPISGHRSVSWYQQTPGQGLQFLFEYFSETQRNKGNFPGRFSGRQFSNSRSEMNVSTLELGDSALYLCASSLDRGNEKLFFGSGTQLSVL.